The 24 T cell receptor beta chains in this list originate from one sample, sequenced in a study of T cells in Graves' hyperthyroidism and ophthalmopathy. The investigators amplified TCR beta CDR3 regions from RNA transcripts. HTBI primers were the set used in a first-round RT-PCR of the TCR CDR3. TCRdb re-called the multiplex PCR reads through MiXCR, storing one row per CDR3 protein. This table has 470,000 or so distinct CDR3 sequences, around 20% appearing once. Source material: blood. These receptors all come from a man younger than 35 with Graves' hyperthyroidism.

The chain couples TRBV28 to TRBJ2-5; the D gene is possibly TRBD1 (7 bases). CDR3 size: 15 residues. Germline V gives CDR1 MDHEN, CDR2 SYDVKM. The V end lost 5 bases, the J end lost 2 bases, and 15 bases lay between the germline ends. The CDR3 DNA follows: TGTGCCAGCAGTCGGACAGGCGGGACACAAGAGACCCAGTACTTC. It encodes CASSRTGGTQETQYF. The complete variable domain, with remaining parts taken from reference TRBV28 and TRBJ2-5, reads DVKVTQSSRYLVKRTGEKVFLECVQDMDHENMFWYRQDPGLGLRLIYFSYDVKMKEKGDIPEGYSVSREKKERFSLILESASTNQTSMYLCASSRTGGTQETQYFGPGTRLLVL.

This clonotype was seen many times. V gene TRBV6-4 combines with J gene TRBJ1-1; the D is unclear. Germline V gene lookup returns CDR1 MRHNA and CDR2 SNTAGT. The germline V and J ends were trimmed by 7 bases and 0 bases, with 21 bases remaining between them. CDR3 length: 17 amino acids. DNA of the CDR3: TGTGCCAGCACCCCAGAGCCCCACCCGTTTCTGAACACTGAAGCTTTCTTT. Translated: CASTPEPHPFLNTEAFF.

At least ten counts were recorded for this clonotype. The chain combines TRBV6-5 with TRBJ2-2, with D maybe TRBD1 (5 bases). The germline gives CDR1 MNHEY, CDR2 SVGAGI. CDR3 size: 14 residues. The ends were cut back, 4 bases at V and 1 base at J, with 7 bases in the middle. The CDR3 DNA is TGTGCCAGCAGTTCGACAGAGAACACCGGGGAGCTGTTTTTT. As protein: CASSSTENTGELFF.

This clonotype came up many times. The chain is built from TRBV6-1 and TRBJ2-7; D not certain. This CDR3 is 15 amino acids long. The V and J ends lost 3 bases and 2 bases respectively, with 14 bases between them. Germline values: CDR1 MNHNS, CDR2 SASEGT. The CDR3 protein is CASSDAALNPYEQYF. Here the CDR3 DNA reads TGTGCCAGCAGTGACGCGGCGCTAAACCCCTACGAGCAGTACTTC.

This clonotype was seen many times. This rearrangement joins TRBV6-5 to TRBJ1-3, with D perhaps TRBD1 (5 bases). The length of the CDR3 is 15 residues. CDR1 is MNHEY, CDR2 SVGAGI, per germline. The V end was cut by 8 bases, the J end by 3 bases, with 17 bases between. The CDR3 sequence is CASRYGGKSGNTIYF. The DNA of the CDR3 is TGTGCCAGCCGGTACGGGGGGAAAAGTGGAAACACCATATATTTT.

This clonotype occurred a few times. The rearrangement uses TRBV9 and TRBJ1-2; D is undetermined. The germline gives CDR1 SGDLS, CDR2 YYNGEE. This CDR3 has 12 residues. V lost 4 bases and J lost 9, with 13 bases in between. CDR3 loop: CASSSRPLSYTF. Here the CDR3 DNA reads TGTGCCAGCAGCTCGAGGCCGCTTAGCTACACCTTC.

The CDR3 sequence: CASSEDLRVGEQYF. CDR3 sequence (DNA): TGTGCCAGCAGTGAAGATTTGAGGGTCGGGGAGCAGTACTTC. The rearrangement joins TRBV6-1 to TRBJ2-7; D is possibly TRBD2 (5 bases). The V end was cut by 1 base, the J end by 7 bases, with 14 bases between. The CDR3 consists of 14 residues. The V gene's germline CDR1 is MNHNS and CDR2 SASEGT.

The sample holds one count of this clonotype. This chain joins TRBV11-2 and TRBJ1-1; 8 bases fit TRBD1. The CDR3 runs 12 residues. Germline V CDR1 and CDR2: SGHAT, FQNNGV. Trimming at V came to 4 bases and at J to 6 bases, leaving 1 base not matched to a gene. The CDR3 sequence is CASSWTGSEAFF. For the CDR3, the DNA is TGTGCCAGCAGCTGGACAGGGTCTGAAGCTTTCTTT.

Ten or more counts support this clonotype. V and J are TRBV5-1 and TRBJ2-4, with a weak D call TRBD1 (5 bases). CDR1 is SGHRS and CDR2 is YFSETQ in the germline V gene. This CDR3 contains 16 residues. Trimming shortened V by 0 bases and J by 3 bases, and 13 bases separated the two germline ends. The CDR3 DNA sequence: TGCGCCAGCAGCTTGGCGTCAGCCAGGGACAAAAACATTCAGTACTTC. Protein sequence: CASSLASARDKNIQYF.

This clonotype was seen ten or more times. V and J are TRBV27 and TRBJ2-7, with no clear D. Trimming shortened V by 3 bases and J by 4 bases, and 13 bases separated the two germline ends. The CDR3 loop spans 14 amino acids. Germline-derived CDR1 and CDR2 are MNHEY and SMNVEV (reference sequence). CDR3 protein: CASSFKPKGYEQYF. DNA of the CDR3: TGTGCCAGCAGTTTCAAACCCAAAGGGTACGAGCAGTACTTC.

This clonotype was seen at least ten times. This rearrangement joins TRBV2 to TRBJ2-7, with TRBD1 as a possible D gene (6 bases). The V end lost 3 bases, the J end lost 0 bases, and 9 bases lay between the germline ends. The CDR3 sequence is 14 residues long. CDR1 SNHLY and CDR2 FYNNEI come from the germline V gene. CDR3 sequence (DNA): TGTGCCAGCAGTGAGGAAGGGGGCTCCTACGAGCAGTACTTC. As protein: CASSEEGGSYEQYF.

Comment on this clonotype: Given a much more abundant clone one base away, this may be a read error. The CDR3 reads CASSFFRHGAHEQYF. The CDR3 DNA follows: TGTGCCAGCAGCTTCTTTCGGCATGGGGCCCACGAGCAGTACTTC. The chain is built from TRBV28 and TRBJ2-7; tentative D call: TRBD1 (5 bases). Looked up from germline, CDR1 is MDHEN and CDR2 is SYDVKM. V lost 6 bases and J lost 5, with 20 bases in between. The CDR3 runs 15 residues.

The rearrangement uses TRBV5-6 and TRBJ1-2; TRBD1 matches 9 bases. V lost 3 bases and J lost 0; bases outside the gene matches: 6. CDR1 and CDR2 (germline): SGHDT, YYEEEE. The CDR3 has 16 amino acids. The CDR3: CASSWGQGSSNYGYTF. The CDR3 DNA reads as TGTGCCAGCAGCTGGGGACAGGGCAGCTCTAACTATGGCTACACCTTC.

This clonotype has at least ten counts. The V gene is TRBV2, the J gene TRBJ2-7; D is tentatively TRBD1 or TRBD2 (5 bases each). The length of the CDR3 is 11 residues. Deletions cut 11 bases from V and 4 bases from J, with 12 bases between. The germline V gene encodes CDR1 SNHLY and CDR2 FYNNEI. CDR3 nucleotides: TGTGCCTGGGGGTTAGTTTACGAGCAGTACTTC. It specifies CAWGLVYEQYF.

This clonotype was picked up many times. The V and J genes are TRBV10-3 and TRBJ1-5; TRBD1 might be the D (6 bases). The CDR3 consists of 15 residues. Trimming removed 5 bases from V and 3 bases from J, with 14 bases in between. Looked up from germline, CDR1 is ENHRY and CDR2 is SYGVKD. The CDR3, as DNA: TGTGCCATCAGTCCGGGACGGACAGTCAATCAGCCCCAGCATTTT. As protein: CAISPGRTVNQPQHF.

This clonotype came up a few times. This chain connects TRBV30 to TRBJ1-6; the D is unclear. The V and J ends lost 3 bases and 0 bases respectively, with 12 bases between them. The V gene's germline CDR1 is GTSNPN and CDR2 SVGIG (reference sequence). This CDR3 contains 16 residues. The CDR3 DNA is TGTGCCTGGAGCAGAGCAGGTAGCTCCTATAATTCACCCCTCCACTTT. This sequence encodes CAWSRAGSSYNSPLHF.

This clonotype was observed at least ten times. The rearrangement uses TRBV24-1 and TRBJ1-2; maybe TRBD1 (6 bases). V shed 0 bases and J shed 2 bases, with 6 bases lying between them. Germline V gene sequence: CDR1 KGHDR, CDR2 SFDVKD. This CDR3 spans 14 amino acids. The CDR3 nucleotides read TGTGCCACCAGTGATTTGGGACAGAACTATGGCTACACCTTC. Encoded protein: CATSDLGQNYGYTF.

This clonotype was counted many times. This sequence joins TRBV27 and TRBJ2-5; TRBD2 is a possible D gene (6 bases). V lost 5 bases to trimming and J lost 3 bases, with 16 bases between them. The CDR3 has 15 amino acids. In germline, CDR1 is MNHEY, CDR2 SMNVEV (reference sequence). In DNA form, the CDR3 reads TGTGCCAGCAGTCCCCGGGACTCCCCGGAAGAGACCCAGTACTTC. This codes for CASSPRDSPEETQYF.

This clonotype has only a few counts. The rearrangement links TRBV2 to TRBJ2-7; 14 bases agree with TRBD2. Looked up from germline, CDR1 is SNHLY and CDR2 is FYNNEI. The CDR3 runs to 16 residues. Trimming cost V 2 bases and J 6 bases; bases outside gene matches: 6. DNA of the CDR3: TGTGCCAGCAGTGAAAGTGGACTAGCGGGGGGTCTCGAGCAGTACTTC. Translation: CASSESGLAGGLEQYF.

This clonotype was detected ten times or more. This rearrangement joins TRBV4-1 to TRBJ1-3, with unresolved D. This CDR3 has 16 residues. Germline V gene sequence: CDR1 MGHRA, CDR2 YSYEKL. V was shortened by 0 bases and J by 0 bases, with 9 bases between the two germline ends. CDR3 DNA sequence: TGCGCCAGCAGCCAAGATTTTCGAGACTCTGGAAACACCATATATTTT. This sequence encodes CASSQDFRDSGNTIYF.

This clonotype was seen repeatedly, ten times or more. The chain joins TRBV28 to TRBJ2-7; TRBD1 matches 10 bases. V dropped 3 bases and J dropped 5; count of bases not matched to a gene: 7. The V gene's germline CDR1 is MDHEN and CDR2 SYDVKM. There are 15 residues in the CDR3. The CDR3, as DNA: TGTGCCAGCAGTTTGAAGACAGGGGGCATCGACGAGCAGTACTTC. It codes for CASSLKTGGIDEQYF.

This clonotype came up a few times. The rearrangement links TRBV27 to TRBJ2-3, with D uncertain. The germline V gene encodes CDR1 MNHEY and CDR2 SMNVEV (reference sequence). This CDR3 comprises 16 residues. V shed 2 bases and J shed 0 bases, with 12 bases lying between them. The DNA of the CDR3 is TGTGCCAGCAGTTTACCCGCATTTACGAGCACAGATACGCAGTATTTT. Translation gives CASSLPAFTSTDTQYF.

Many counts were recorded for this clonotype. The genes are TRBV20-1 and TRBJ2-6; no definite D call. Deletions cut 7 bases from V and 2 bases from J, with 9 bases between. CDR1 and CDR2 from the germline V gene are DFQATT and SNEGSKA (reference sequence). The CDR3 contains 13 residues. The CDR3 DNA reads TGCAGTGTTCAATCAGCTGGGGCCAACGTCCTGACTTTC. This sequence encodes CSVQSAGANVLTF.

The CDR3 sequence is CASSVNGQGYGYTF. The CDR3 DNA reads TGTGCCAGCAGCGTAAACGGACAGGGCTATGGCTACACCTTC. The genes are TRBV7-2 and TRBJ1-2; 8 bases are shared with TRBD1. J was trimmed by 4 bases and V by 5 bases; bases with no gene match: 6. This CDR3 comprises 14 residues. CDR1 is SGHTA and CDR2 is FQGNSA in the germline V gene. The variable domain in full, completed from reference TRBV7-2 and TRBJ1-2, reads GAGVSQSPSNKVTEKGKDVELRCDPISGHTALYWYRQSLGQGLEFLIYFQGNSAPDKSGLPSDRFSAERTGGSVSTLTIQRTQQEDSAVYLCASSVNGQGYGYTFGSGTRLTVV.